This T cell receptor (beta chain) came from a study of CD4 and CD8 cells across lung adenocarcinoma regions. TCRdb reprocessed the PCR reads with MiXCR, giving one entry per CDR3 protein. The table has approximately 19,000 distinct CDR3 sequences, 40% to 60% seen once. Localized lung adenocarcinoma, a non-small cell lung cancer, affected the donors. Trimming took 9 bases from V and 2 from J, leaving 18 bases between them. This CDR3 spans 15 amino acids. Germline loops: CDR1 MNHNS, CDR2 SASEGT. This receptor was identified in a male donor with lung adenocarcinoma. The CD4 and CD8 labels of this study may be unreliable. The chain recombines TRBV6-1 with TRBJ2-3; a weak D match, TRBD2 (5 bases). Sequenced sample: CD8+ T cells from the margin of a lung tumor. Written as DNA, the CDR3 is TGTGCCAGGGGTTCCGGGCGCCGGGACACAGATACGCAGTATTTT. Translation: CARGSGRRDTDTQYF.